The subject of this entry is one T cell receptor beta chain. An end of the junction does not agree with germline; a read error may underlie this. In the source study's methods: Estimates of nucleated cell counts were drawn from the amplification of reference gene primers. Here immunoSEQ multiplex PCR was the method, and the copy in TCRdb shows in-frame clones only, minus some. From that table come the V and J calls and clone size; the DNA was used to work out D and trimming. The table has hundreds of thousands of clones, 70% to 90% seen once. This entry comes from a study of blood T cell repertoires in COVID-19. Overall study: Some COVID-19 samples were acute and others convalescent; all came from the United States, Italy and Spain. T cells, B-cell-depleted T cells, or PBMCs supplied cDNA or gDNA.

The CDR3 spans 13 residues. Germline V gene sequence: CDR1 LGHDT, CDR2 YNNKEL (reference sequence). The specimen sequenced was peripheral blood. This receptor was identified in a woman younger than 35 who had recovered from COVID-19. The chain employs TRBV3-1 (or the pseudogene TRBV3-2) and TRBJ2-7; perhaps TRBD1 as D (5 bases). CDR3 sequence reads: CASSQGKVTGPNF. The DNA of the CDR3 is TGTGCCAGCAGCCAGGGGAAGGTCACAGGCCCCAACTTC.